These 2 T cell receptor beta chains share one sample of origin, sequenced in a study of post-analysis software for immune sequencing data. Unique-molecular-identifier-tagged TCR beta cDNA libraries were used. In TCRdb, the PCR reads were re-called with MiXCR into one record per CDR3 protein. Of approximately 570,000 distinct CDR3 sequences listed, roughly 47% were seen once; the top ten hold more than 1.5%. Study observations and caveats: There were five or six TRBV segments more frequent in patients than controls, and TRBV5-6, TRBV5-1 and TRBV20-1 were among them.

Their specific antigens are unknown. Sequencing input: blood. These TCRs come from a girl aged 5 to 17 with multiple sclerosis.

V is TRBV12-3 or TRBV12-4 and J is TRBJ2-7, with D possibly TRBD2 on 5 matching bases. This CDR3 has 15 amino acids. V was trimmed by 2 bases and J by 0 bases, leaving 11 bases between them. The CDR3 here is CASSLYSGNSYEQYF. The CDR3 DNA reads as TGTGCCAGCAGTTTATATTCGGGGAACTCCTACGAGCAGTACTTC.

In this sample, this clonotype turned up a few times. V and J are TRBV4-2 and TRBJ2-6, with D possibly matching TRBD1 (5 bases). The germline gives CDR1 LGHNA, CDR2 YNFKEQ. The CDR3 has 15 residues. Trimming removed 3 bases at V and 0 bases at J, with 6 bases between. CDR3: CASSHDSSGANVLTF. The CDR3 region has the DNA TGTGCCAGCAGCCACGACAGCTCTGGGGCCAACGTCCTGACTTTC.